The 23 T cell receptor beta chains below come from one sample, sequenced in a study of T cell responses to AZD1222 COVID-19 vaccine. The method was immunoSEQ multiplex PCR; TCRdb's version includes in-frame clones alone and lacks a portion of them. Here the sample spans around 100,000 clones, about 80% being singletons. The starting material was peripheral blood, obtained on day 0 of AZD1222 vaccination. The origin of the receptors is an adult in good health.

The chain links TRBV7-9 to TRBJ2-2; D unclear. The CDR3 sequence is 11 residues long. V lost 5 bases, J lost 4 bases, and 2 bases lay in between. CDR1 is SEHNR and CDR2 is FQNEAQ in the germline V gene (reference sequence). CDR3 sequence reads: CASSVTGELFF. CDR3 bases: TGTGCCAGCAGCGTCACCGGGGAGCTGTTTTTT.

The chain carries TRBV4-3 and TRBJ2-7; possibly TRBD2 for D (6 bases). Trimming removed 1 base from V and 0 bases from J, with 13 bases in between. From germline, CDR1 is LGHNA and CDR2 YSLEER. The length of the CDR3 is 16 residues. CDR3 amino acids: CASSQAILGGSYEQYF. The CDR3 coding sequence is TGCGCCAGCAGCCAAGCGATTTTGGGGGGCTCCTACGAGCAGTACTTC.

The chain uses TRBV11-1 and TRBJ2-1, with a weak D call TRBD1 (5 bases). The germline V gene encodes CDR1 SGHAT and CDR2 FQDESV (reference sequence). This CDR3 region has 15 residues. The V gene lost 6 bases and the J gene lost 8 bases, with 20 bases spanning the gap. CDR3: CASSWQGLTSDEQFF. The CDR3 DNA is TGTGCCAGCAGTTGGCAGGGTTTGACTTCAGATGAGCAGTTCTTC.

The gene calls are TRBV2 and TRBJ2-2; D is ambiguous. CDR3 length: 11 residues. Germline CDR1 is SNHLY and CDR2 is FYNNEI. Trimming stripped 5 bases from V and 6 bases from J, with 4 bases between. CDR3 DNA: TGTGCCAGCAGTTACGCCGGGGAGCTGTTTTTT. This gives the protein CASSYAGELFF.

V usage is TRBV9 and J usage is TRBJ2-5; 12 bases agree with TRBD2. Unmatched junction bases numbered 3, after V lost 2 bases and J lost 4 bases. The CDR3 is 15 residues long. Germline CDR1 reads SGDLS; CDR2 reads YYNGEE. The CDR3 is CASSVTSGGPETQYF. The CDR3 DNA reads as TGTGCCAGCAGCGTTACTAGCGGGGGGCCAGAGACCCAGTACTTC.

V is TRBV19 and J is TRBJ1-3; D ambiguous. V shed 3 bases and J shed 2 bases, with 5 bases lying between them. The CDR3 runs to 13 residues. Germline CDR1 LNHDA, CDR2 SQIVND (reference sequence). The DNA of the CDR3 is TGTGCCAGTAGTATGTATCCTGGAAACACCATATATTTT. Translated, it gives CASSMYPGNTIYF. Full variable domain (rest looked up from reference TRBV19 and TRBJ1-3): DGGITQSPKYLFRKEGQNVTLSCEQNLNHDAMYWYRQDPGQGLRLIYYSQIVNDFQKGDIAEGYSVSREKKESFPLTVTSAQKNPTAFYLCASSMYPGNTIYFGEGSWLTVV.

This CDR3 is CASANLRDQRETQYF. CDR3 sequence (DNA): TGTGCCAGCGCCAATCTTAGGGACCAACGGGAGACCCAGTACTTC. This chain connects TRBV10-3 to TRBJ2-5; D could derive from TRBD1 or TRBD2 (5 bases each). CDR3 size: 15 residues. Trimming took 10 bases from V and 5 from J, leaving 23 bases between them. Germline V gives CDR1 ENHRY, CDR2 SYGVKD.

The chain carries TRBV27 and TRBJ2-2; 7 positions match TRBD2. Germline trimming cut 6 bases from V and 1 base from J; bases unmatched to any gene: 8. The CDR3 is 16 amino acids. The germline V gene has CDR1 MNHEY and CDR2 SMNVEV (reference sequence). CDR3 nucleotides: TGTGCCAGCAGCCTAGTCCTAGCGGTGAACACCGGGGAGCTGTTTTTT. It specifies CASSLVLAVNTGELFF.

The chain has TRBV5-4 and TRBJ1-6, with D perhaps matching TRBD1 (6 bases). The V and J ends lost 4 bases and 4 bases respectively, with 12 bases between them. The CDR3 runs 15 residues. Germline CDR1 is SGHNT and CDR2 is YYREEE (reference sequence). The CDR3 here is CASSTPGQYNSPLHF. CDR3 nucleotides: TGTGCCAGCAGCACACCGGGACAATATAATTCACCCCTCCACTTT.

This chain uses TRBV9 with TRBJ2-1; no reliable D call. CDR1 is SGDLS and CDR2 is YYNGEE in the germline V gene. Trimming removed 3 bases at V and 8 bases at J, with 21 bases between. The CDR3 extends over 16 amino acids. CDR3 sequence: CASSDQVVSEVDEQFF. The CDR3 bases are TGTGCCAGCAGCGACCAGGTCGTCAGCGAGGTAGATGAGCAGTTCTTC.

V usage is TRBV2 and J usage is TRBJ2-7; 9 bases map to TRBD2. Per the germline V gene, CDR1 is SNHLY and CDR2 is FYNNEI. The CDR3 has 14 residues. Trimming cost V 6 bases and J 1 base; bases outside gene matches: 4. The CDR3 loop reads CASSLAGSSYEQYF. The CDR3 DNA is TGTGCCAGCAGCCTAGCGGGATCTTCCTACGAGCAGTACTTC.

The chain is built from TRBV27 and TRBJ1-5, with 8 bases matching TRBD1. The CDR3 is 16 residues long. Losses at the gene ends were 7 bases for V and 1 base for J; bases not matched to a gene: 9. From germline, CDR1 is MNHEY and CDR2 SMNVEV (reference sequence). The CDR3 is CASKRSGGWSNQPQHF. The CDR3 DNA reads as TGTGCCAGCAAGCGCTCAGGGGGCTGGAGCAATCAGCCCCAGCATTTT.

This chain joins TRBV7-8 and TRBJ2-5; TRBD2 matches 8 bases. V lost 1 base and J lost 5; bases outside the gene matches: 9. Germline V gene sequence: CDR1 SGHVS, CDR2 FQNEAQ. The CDR3 length is 16 residues. The CDR3 DNA reads as TGTGCCAGCAGCTTAGGGCAGCGGGGGCTGGGGGAGACCCAGTACTTC. This codes for CASSLGQRGLGETQYF. Together with reference TRBV7-8 and TRBJ2-5, the CDR3 gives the full variable domain: GAGVSQSPRYKVAKRGQDVALRCDPISGHVSLFWYQQALGQGPEFLTYFQNEAQLDKSGLPSDRFFAERPEGSVSTLKIQRTQQEDSAVYLCASSLGQRGLGETQYFGPGTRLLVL.

The CDR3 sequence: CASSLSPGTGEKLFF. In nucleotides, the CDR3 is TGTGCCAGCAGCTTAAGCCCGGGGACAGGGGAAAAACTGTTTTTT. The V gene is TRBV7-2, the J gene TRBJ1-4, with TRBD1 matching 9 bases. Germline CDR1 SGHTA, CDR2 FQGNSA. The CDR3 is 15 amino acids. J was trimmed by 8 bases and V by 2 bases; bases with no gene match: 6.

This clone showed up just once. The V gene is TRBV6-5, the J gene TRBJ1-1, with D maybe TRBD1 (6 bases). The V gene's germline CDR1 is MNHEY and CDR2 SVGAGI. V was trimmed by 6 bases and J by 1 base, leaving 12 bases between them. This CDR3 has 14 residues. The CDR3, as DNA: TGTGCCAGCAGCAAACAGGGAAGGAACACTGAAGCTTTCTTT. Residues: CASSKQGRNTEAFF.

The genes are TRBV7-2 and TRBJ2-2, with D unresolved. The CDR3 runs 14 residues. Deletions cut 2 bases from V and 1 base from J, with 5 bases between. Germline V CDR1 and CDR2: SGHTA, FQGNSA. This CDR3 reads CASSLTGNTGELFF. The CDR3 coding sequence is TGTGCCAGCAGCTTAACCGGGAACACCGGGGAGCTGTTTTTT.

The V and J genes are TRBV4-3 and TRBJ2-5; 12 bases fit TRBD2. The V gene's germline CDR1 is LGHNA and CDR2 YSLEER. CDR3 length equals 17 residues. After removal of 3 bases from V and 0 bases from J, the junction contained 5 bases not matched to a gene. CDR3 sequence (DNA): TGCGCCAGCAGCCAGGGAGGACTAGCGGGGCACCAAGAGACCCAGTACTTC. Translated, it gives CASSQGGLAGHQETQYF.

This chain uses TRBV5-1 with TRBJ1-4, with D maybe TRBD1 (5 bases). CDR1 SGHRS and CDR2 YFSETQ come from the germline V gene. The CDR3 extends over 15 amino acids. V was cut by 2 bases and J by 6 bases, with 14 bases left in between. CDR3 coding DNA: TGCGCCAGCAGCTTTGGGGGGAGCTTTGATGAAAAACTGTTTTTT. Encoded protein: CASSFGGSFDEKLFF.

This chain connects TRBV9 to TRBJ2-3, with no clear D. V was trimmed by 3 bases and J by 2 bases, leaving 4 bases between them. This CDR3 spans 12 amino acids. Germline lookup yields CDR1 SGDLS and CDR2 YYNGEE. The CDR3 bases are TGTGCCAGCAGCGCTTACACAGATACGCAGTATTTT. This encodes CASSAYTDTQYF.

The genes are TRBV2 and TRBJ1-2; unclear D gene. With 3 bases removed from V and 5 bases from J, the gap between germline ends came to 10 bases. CDR1 is SNHLY and CDR2 is FYNNEI in the germline V gene. The CDR3 loop spans 13 amino acids. As DNA, the CDR3 is TGTGCCAGCAGTGATAAAGTGCCTTATGGCTACACCTTC. Protein sequence: CASSDKVPYGYTF.

The CDR3: CASSLQNTEAFF. Written as DNA, the CDR3 is TGTGCCAGCAGTTTACAGAACACTGAAGCTTTCTTT. This chain uses TRBV28 with TRBJ1-1; D is ambiguous. This CDR3 spans 12 amino acids. The V end lost 2 bases, the J end lost 1 base, and 2 bases lay between the germline ends. Germline lookup yields CDR1 MDHEN and CDR2 SYDVKM.

V and J are TRBV24-1 and TRBJ1-2; D uncertain. Trimming left V 2 bases short and J 4 bases short, with 13 bases between. The CDR3 totals 15 residues. Germline values: CDR1 KGHDR, CDR2 SFDVKD. The CDR3, as DNA: TGTGCCACCAGTGATTCAGGACCGCGGAGCTATGGCTACACCTTC. It yields the protein CATSDSGPRSYGYTF.

As to this clone: The sample holds other DNA sequences that translate to the same CDR3. The chain employs TRBV10-3 and TRBJ2-5; TRBD2 aligns across 8 bases. V dropped 8 bases and J dropped 4; count of bases not matched to a gene: 6. Germline V gene data show CDR1 as ENHRY and CDR2 as SYGVKD. CDR3 length: 13 residues. The CDR3 region has the DNA TGTGCCATCTCACGGGGGGGCAGAGAGACCCAGTACTTC. Translated: CAISRGGRETQYF.